This T cell receptor beta chain was observed in a study of glioma-infiltrating T cells after dendritic cell vaccination. Study at large: Patients received three intradermal dendritic cell vaccine injections at biweekly intervals.

V was trimmed by 4 bases and J by 1 base, leaving 9 bases between them. Germline assignment: CDR1 SGHRS and CDR2 YFSETQ. CDR3 length: 15 amino acids. The PCR used 60 V beta and 13 J beta primers. The method was immunoSEQ multiplex PCR; TCRdb's version includes in-frame clones alone and lacks a portion of them. In the table there are roughly 51,000 clones, roughly 87% of which are singletons. The gene calls are TRBV5-1 and TRBJ2-6, with D possibly matching TRBD1 (6 bases). This clonotype was obtained from a human donor with glioblastoma. The sample consisted of blood, taken before dendritic cell vaccination. CDR3 sequence: CASSVRGSGANVLTF. CDR3 in DNA: TGCGCCAGCAGCGTAAGGGGGTCTGGGGCCAACGTCCTGACTTTC.